This TCR beta chain was recorded in a study of T cells in Graves' hyperthyroidism and ophthalmopathy. Researchers took RNA transcripts and amplified the TCR beta CDR3 regions from them. In the first-round RT-PCR of the TCR CDR3, the HTBI primer set was used. MiXCR, run by TCRdb on the multiplex PCR reads, gives a single entry per CDR3 protein. The sample lists about 98,000 distinct CDR3 sequences, 35% to 45% seen once, with approximately 10% in the top ten. This clonotype was counted many times. The V segment lost 2 bases and the J segment 2 bases; nucleotides outside the gene matches: 3. This CDR3 spans 14 amino acids. The germline V gene has CDR1 SGHRS and CDR2 YFSETQ.

Sequencing input: peripheral blood or thyroid tissue (not recorded which). The receptor was isolated from a woman in her twenties or thirties with Graves' hyperthyroidism. The gene calls are TRBV5-1 and TRBJ2-7, with 8 nucleotides matching TRBD2. CDR3 DNA: TGCGCCAGCAGCTTCACTAGCGGAGCCTACGAGCAGTACTTC. This gives the protein CASSFTSGAYEQYF.